This T cell receptor (beta chain) was found in a study of blood T cell repertoires in COVID-19. CDR1 SGDLS and CDR2 YYNGEE come from the germline V gene. The V segment lost 0 bases and the J segment 7 bases; nucleotides outside the gene matches: 3. This CDR3 is 15 amino acids long. This clone was observed a single time. Method: immunoSEQ multiplex PCR; TCRdb's copy keeps in-frame clones and lacks some. The sample yields a few hundred thousand clones, nearly 90% seen once. The TCR sequence derives from a woman in her thirties who had recovered from COVID-19. The chain has TRBV9 and TRBJ1-6; 8 bases agree with TRBD1. The sample taken for sequencing was PBMCs or T cells enriched from blood (not recorded which). In DNA, the CDR3 is TGTGCCAGCAGCGTAGATTCAGGGGGCAATTCACCCCTCCACTTT. It yields the protein CASSVDSGGNSPLHF. The whole variable domain, remainder taken from reference TRBV9 and TRBJ1-6, is DSGVTQTPKHLITATGQRVTLRCSPRSGDLSVYWYQQSLDQGLQFLIQYYNGEERAKGNILERFSAQQFPDLHSELNLSSLELGDSALYFCASSVDSGGNSPLHFGNGTRLTVT.